This is a list of T cell receptor beta chains from one sample in a study of T cell responses to AZD1222 COVID-19 vaccine. Data came from immunoSEQ multiplex PCR; TCRdb stores just in-frame clones and leaves some out. The sample lists about 120,000 clones, roughly nine tenths occurring once. The sequencing here drew on peripheral blood, taken on day 0 of AZD1222 vaccination. These receptors were taken from an adult in good health. Both conserved end residues are part of each CDR3. D genes are given only for firm matches. Rows may omit the clone size; those that give it use once, few, many or a size class.

V gene	J gene	D gene	clone size	CDR3 DNA	CDR3 protein
TRBV30	TRBJ1-5	.	.	TGTGCCTGGAGTCCCCCGGGCCAGCCCCAGCATTTT	CAWSPPGQPQHF
TRBV6-5	TRBJ2-1	.	.	TGTGCCAGCAGAGACAGCAATGAGCAGTTCTTC	CASRDSNEQFF
TRBV7-8	TRBJ1-4	.	.	TGTGCCAGCAGCTTATCGGGAGGAGTTGAAAAACTGTTTTTT	CASSLSGGVEKLFF
TRBV3-1/TRBV3-2	TRBJ2-2	.	.	TGTGCCAGCAGCCGGGACATCCTGAGGACCGGGGAGCTGTTTTTT	CASSRDILRTGELFF
TRBV6-5	TRBJ1-1	TRBD1	.	TGTGCCAGCAAGGACAGGGGGGAGACTGAAGCTTTCTTT	CASKDRGETEAFF
TRBV6-6	TRBJ2-7	.	.	TGTGCCAGCAGGGGATCTTCGGACTCAATCTACGAGCAGTACTTC	CASRGSSDSIYEQYF
TRBV7-9	TRBJ2-3	.	.	TGTGCCAGCAGCCCCGGTGGGGGGGCGCGCACAGATACGCAGTATTTT	CASSPGGGARTDTQYF
TRBV15	TRBJ1-5	.	few	TGTGCCACCAGCAGGGATAATCAGCCCCAGCATTTT	CATSRDNQPQHF
TRBV5-1	TRBJ2-1	.	.	TGCGCCAGCAGCCCGGAGGCGCCGGGTGAGCAGTTCTTC	CASSPEAPGEQFF
TRBV7-9	TRBJ1-2	.	.	TGTGCCAGCACCTTCCCGGGCAGCGAGTATGGCTACACCTTC	CASTFPGSEYGYTF
TRBV5-1	TRBJ2-3	.	.	TGCGCCAGCAGCTTGGAGCAGTTTGTAGGAGATACGCAGTATTTT	CASSLEQFVGDTQYF
TRBV29-1	TRBJ1-2	.	.	TGCAGCGTTGTTGAGGCACCAGCTAACTATGGCTACACCTTC	CSVVEAPANYGYTF
TRBV10-3	TRBJ1-2	TRBD1	.	TGTGCCATCAGTGAGGGGCCGGGACAGGATTACTACACCTTC	CAISEGPGQDYYTF
TRBV7-9	TRBJ2-5	.	.	TGTGCCAGCAGCTTCGGGATCTCGGAGACCCAGTACTTC	CASSFGISETQYF
TRBV11-2	TRBJ1-5	.	.	TGTGCCAGCAGCTTAGATCGGAGAGAGCCCCAGCATTTT	CASSLDRREPQHF
TRBV2	TRBJ2-1	TRBD2	once	TGTGCCAGCACCGACCCGCGAGCGGGAGGGCCGAAGTTCTTC	CASTDPRAGGPKFF
TRBV3-1/TRBV3-2	TRBJ1-5	.	.	TGTGCCAGCAGCCAAAGGGGTTTCAATCAGCCCCAGCATTTT	CASSQRGFNQPQHF
TRBV19	TRBJ1-5	.	.	TGTGCCAGTCGTACGCAGGGCGGTAGTCAGCCCCAGCATTTT	CASRTQGGSQPQHF
TRBV19	TRBJ2-3	.	.	TGTGCCAGTAGTATCGGAGCGGGTGGACGCACTTCAGATACGCAGTATTTT	CASSIGAGGRTSDTQYF
TRBV5-4	TRBJ1-2	TRBD1	.	TGTGCCAGCAGTTTGGACCCGAAAGGGGGCTACTATGGCTACACCTTC	CASSLDPKGGYYGYTF
TRBV29-1	TRBJ1-1	.	.	TGCAGCGCGGACACCCTCGAACGGAGAGTTACTGAAGCTTTCTTT	CSADTLERRVTEAFF
TRBV19	TRBJ1-5	.	.	TGTGCCAGTAGTAGAGGCCTGAATCAGCCCCAGCATTTT	CASSRGLNQPQHF
TRBV28	TRBJ1-2	.	.	TGTGCCAGCAGTTTCGGGGGAGGAGGCTACACCTTC	CASSFGGGGYTF
TRBV7-9	TRBJ1-5	.	.	TGTGCCAGCAGCTTGGCCGACAGGACCTGGCGGCCCCAGCATTTT	CASSLADRTWRPQHF
TRBV19	TRBJ2-7	TRBD2	.	TGTGCCAGTAGTCGTAGCGGGAGCTCCTACGAGCAGTACTTC	CASSRSGSSYEQYF
TRBV28	TRBJ2-1	TRBD2	.	TGTGCCCCAACGGAGCGGGAGCGGGATGAGCAGTTCTTC	CAPTERERDEQFF
TRBV6-2/TRBV6-3	TRBJ2-7	TRBD1	.	TGTGCCAGCATCCCCGGGACAGGGCTATTCTACGAGCAGTACTTC	CASIPGTGLFYEQYF
TRBV4-2	TRBJ2-5	.	.	TGTGCCAGCAGCCAAGTTTCGGAGAGGGAGGAGACCCAGTACTTC	CASSQVSEREETQYF
TRBV14	TRBJ2-1	.	.	TGTGCCAGCAGCCCCATAGATGGAGGAGAGGGGAATGAGCAGTTCTTC	CASSPIDGGEGNEQFF
TRBV19	TRBJ1-3	.	.	TGTGCCAGTAGCCCTCAAGTCGGGCAGCGAAACACCATATATTTT	CASSPQVGQRNTIYF
TRBV15	TRBJ1-5	.	.	TGTGCCACCAGCAGAGATCGCTTCGGCGCCCAGCCCCAGCATTTT	CATSRDRFGAQPQHF
TRBV12-3/TRBV12-4	TRBJ2-7	TRBD1	.	TGTGCCAGCAGGGGACAGGGGCAATACGAGCAGTACTTC	CASRGQGQYEQYF
TRBV19	TRBJ2-7	.	.	TGTGCCAGTAGTATGCAGGCCCAGTCTAAGCAGTACTTC	CASSMQAQSKQYF
TRBV3-1/TRBV3-2	TRBJ1-4	.	.	TGTGCCAGCAGCCAAGAGAGGGGACGTGGGGAAAAACTGTTTTTT	CASSQERGRGEKLFF
TRBV6-2/TRBV6-3	TRBJ1-2	TRBD1	once	TGTGCCAGCAGTTACAAAAATCCGGGACAGGCCCCTAACTATGGCTACACCTTC	CASSYKNPGQAPNYGYTF
TRBV6-1	TRBJ1-6	.	.	TGTGCCAGCAGTGAACGGGGGCAGGGCTCCAATTCACCCCTCCACTTT	CASSERGQGSNSPLHF
TRBV7-7	TRBJ1-5	.	.	TGTGCTAGCAGCCCCAGGACTGGAAGCAATCAGCCCCAGCATTTT	CASSPRTGSNQPQHF
TRBV24-1	TRBJ1-5	.	.	TGTGCCACCAGTGCAGGGAACCGACAGCCCCAGCATTTT	CATSAGNRQPQHF
TRBV29-1	TRBJ1-2	.	.	TGCAGCGTCGAAAAACAGGGCAGTAACTATGGCTACACCTTC	CSVEKQGSNYGYTF
TRBV28	TRBJ1-2	.	.	TGTGCCAGCACCCCCCCCGGCTCCCCTCCTAACTATGGCTACACCTTC	CASTPPGSPPNYGYTF
TRBV27	TRBJ2-5	.	once	TGTGCCAGCAGTTTATCAGTCGTAGAGACCCAGTACTTC	CASSLSVVETQYF
TRBV7-6	TRBJ2-2	TRBD2	.	TGTGCCGGACGCGAGGGAGGGTACACCGGGGAGCTGTTTTTT	CAGREGGYTGELFF
TRBV27	TRBJ1-2	.	.	TGTGCCAGCAGTTTACTAGGGGTGGGCTATGGCTACACCTTC	CASSLLGVGYGYTF